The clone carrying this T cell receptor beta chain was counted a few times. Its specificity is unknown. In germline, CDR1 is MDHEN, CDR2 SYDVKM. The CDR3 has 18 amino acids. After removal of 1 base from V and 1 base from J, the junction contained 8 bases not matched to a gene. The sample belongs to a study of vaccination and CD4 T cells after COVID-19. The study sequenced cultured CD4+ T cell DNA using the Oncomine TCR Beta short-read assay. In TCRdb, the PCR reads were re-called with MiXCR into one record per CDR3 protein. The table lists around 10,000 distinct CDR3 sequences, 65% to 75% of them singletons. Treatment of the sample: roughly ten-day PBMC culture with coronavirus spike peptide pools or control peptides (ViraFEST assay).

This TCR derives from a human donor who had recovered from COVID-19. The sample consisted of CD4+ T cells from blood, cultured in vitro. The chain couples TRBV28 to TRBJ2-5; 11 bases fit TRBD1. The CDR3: CASSLFKFGTGGQETQYF. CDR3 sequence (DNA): TGTGCCAGCAGTTTATTTAAATTCGGGACAGGGGGCCAAGAGACCCAGTACTTC.